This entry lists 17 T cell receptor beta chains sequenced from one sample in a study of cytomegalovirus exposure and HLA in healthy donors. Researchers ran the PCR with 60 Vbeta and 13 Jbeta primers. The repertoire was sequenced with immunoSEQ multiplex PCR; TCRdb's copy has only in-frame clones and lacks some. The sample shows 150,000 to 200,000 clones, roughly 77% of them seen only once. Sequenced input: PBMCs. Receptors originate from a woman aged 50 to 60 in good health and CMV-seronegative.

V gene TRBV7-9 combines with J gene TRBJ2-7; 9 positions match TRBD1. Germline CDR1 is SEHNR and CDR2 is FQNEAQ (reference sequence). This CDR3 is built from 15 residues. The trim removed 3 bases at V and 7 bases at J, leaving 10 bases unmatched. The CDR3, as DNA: TGTGCCAGCAGCTTTTGGACAGGGGAGCGAGTTGAGCAGTACTTC. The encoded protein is CASSFWTGERVEQYF.

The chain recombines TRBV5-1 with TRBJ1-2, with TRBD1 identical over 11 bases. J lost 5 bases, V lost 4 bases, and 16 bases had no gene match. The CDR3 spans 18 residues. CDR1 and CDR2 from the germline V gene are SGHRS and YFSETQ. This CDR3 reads CASSTVPGQGGNMYGYTF. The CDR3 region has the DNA TGCGCCAGCAGCACCGTCCCGGGACAGGGGGGAAATATGTATGGCTACACCTTC.

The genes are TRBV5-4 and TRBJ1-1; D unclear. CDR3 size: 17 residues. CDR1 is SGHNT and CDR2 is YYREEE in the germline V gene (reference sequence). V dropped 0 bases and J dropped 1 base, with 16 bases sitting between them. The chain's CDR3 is CASSLGVPTSPNTEAFF. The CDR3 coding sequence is TGTGCCAGCAGCTTGGGGGTACCGACTTCCCCGAACACTGAAGCTTTCTTT.

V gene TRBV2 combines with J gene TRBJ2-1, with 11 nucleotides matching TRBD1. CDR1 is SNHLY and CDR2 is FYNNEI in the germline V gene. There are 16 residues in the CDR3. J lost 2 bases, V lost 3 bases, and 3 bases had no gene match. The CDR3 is CASSDRGQGAYNEQFF. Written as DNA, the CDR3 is TGTGCCAGCAGTGATCGGGGACAGGGGGCCTACAATGAGCAGTTCTTC.

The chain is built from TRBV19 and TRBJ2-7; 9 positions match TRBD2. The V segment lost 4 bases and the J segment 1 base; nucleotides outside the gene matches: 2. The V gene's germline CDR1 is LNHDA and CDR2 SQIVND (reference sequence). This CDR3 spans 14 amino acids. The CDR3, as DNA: TGTGCCAGTAGTACGGGACTAGCATCCTACGAGCAGTACTTC. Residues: CASSTGLASYEQYF. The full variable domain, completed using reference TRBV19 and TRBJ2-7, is DGGITQSPKYLFRKEGQNVTLSCEQNLNHDAMYWYRQDPGQGLRLIYYSQIVNDFQKGDIAEGYSVSREKKESFPLTVTSAQKNPTAFYLCASSTGLASYEQYFGPGTRLTVT.

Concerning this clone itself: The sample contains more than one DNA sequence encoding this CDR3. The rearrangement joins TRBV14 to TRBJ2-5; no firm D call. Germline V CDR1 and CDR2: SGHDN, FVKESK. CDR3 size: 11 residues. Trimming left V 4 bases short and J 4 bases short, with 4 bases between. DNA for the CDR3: TGTGCCAGCAGCCCCGGAGAGACCCAGTACTTC. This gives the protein CASSPGETQYF.

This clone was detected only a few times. CDR3 loop: CASSPRARVDEKLFF. The CDR3 DNA is TGCGCCAGCAGCCCCCGGGCCAGGGTCGATGAAAAACTGTTTTTT. The V gene is TRBV4-1, the J gene TRBJ1-4; tentative D call: TRBD1 (5 bases). Germline loops: CDR1 MGHRA, CDR2 YSYEKL. This CDR3 region has 15 residues. The V end lost 4 bases, the J end lost 6 bases, and 15 bases lay between the germline ends.

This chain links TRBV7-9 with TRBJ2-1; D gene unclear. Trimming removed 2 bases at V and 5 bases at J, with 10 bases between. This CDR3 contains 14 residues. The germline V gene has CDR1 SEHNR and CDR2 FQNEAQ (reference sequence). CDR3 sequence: CASSLIALNNEQFF. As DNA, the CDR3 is TGTGCCAGCAGCTTAATCGCCCTAAACAATGAGCAGTTCTTC.

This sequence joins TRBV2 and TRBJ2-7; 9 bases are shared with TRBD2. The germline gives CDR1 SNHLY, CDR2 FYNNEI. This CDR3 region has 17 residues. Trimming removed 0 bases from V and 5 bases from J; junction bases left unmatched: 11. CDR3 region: CASSEALRLRGGHEQYF. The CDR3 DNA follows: TGTGCCAGCAGTGAAGCGCTTCGTCTGCGGGGGGGCCACGAGCAGTACTTC.

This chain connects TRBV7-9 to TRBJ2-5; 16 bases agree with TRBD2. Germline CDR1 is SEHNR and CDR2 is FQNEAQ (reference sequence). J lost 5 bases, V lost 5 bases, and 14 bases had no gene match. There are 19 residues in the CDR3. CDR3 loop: CASSPLSPGGLAGGETQYF. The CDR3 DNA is TGTGCCAGCAGCCCCCTCAGTCCGGGGGGACTAGCGGGAGGGGAGACCCAGTACTTC.

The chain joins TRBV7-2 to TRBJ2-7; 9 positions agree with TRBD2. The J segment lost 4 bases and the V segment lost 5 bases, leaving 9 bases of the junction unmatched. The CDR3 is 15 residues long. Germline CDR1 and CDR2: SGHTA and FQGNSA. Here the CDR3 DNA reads TGTGCCAGCAGCCCAGGGACTAGCTATCCTTACGAGCAGTACTTC. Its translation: CASSPGTSYPYEQYF.

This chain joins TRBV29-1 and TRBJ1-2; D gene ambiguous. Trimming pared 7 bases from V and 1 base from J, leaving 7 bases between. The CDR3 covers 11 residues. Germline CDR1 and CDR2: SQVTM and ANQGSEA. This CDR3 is CSALVNYGYTF. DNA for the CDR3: TGCAGCGCCTTAGTTAACTATGGCTACACCTTC.

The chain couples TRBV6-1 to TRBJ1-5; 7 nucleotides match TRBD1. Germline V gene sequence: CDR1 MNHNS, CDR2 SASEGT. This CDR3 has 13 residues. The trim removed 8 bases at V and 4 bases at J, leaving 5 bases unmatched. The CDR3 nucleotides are TGTGCCAGCTTGGAACAGGGGAATCAGCCCCAGCATTTT. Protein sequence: CASLEQGNQPQHF.

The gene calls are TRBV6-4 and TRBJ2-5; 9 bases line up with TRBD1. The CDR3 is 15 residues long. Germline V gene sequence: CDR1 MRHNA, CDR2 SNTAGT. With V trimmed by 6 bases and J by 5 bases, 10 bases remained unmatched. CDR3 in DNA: TGTGCCAGCAGCCCGACAGGGGGAGGTCGCGAGACCCAGTACTTC. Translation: CASSPTGGGRETQYF.

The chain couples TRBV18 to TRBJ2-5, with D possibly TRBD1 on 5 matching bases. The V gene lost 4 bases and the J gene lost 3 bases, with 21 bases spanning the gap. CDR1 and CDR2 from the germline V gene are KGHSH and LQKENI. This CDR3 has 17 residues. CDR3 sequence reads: CASSQSTSRTGKETQYF. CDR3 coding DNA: TGTGCCAGCTCACAGTCCACGTCCAGAACAGGAAAAGAGACCCAGTACTTC.

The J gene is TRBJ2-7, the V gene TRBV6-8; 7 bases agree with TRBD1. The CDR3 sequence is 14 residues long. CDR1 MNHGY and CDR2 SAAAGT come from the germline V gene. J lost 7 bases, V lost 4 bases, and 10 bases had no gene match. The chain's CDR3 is CASSSGTVLWEQYF. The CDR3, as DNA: TGTGCCAGCAGTTCCGGGACAGTCCTGTGGGAGCAGTACTTC.

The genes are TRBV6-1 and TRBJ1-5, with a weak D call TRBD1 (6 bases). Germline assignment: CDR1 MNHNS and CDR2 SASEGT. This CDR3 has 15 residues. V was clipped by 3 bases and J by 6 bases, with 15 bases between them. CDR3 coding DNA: TGTGCCAGCAGTGAGACTACAGGGATTCGTCAGCCCCAGCATTTT. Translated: CASSETTGIRQPQHF.